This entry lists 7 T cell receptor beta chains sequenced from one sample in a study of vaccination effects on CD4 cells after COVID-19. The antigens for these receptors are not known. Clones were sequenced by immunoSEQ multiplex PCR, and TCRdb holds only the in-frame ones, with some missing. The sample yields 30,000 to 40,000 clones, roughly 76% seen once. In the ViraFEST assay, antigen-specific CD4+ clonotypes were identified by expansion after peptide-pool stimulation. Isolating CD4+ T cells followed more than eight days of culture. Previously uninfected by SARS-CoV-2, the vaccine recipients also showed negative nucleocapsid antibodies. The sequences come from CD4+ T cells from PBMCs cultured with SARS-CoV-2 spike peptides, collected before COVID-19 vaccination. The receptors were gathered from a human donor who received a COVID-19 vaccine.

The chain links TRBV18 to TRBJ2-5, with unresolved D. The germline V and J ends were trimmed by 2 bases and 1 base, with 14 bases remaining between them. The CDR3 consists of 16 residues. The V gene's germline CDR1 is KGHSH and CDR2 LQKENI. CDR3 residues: CASSPSLISVQETQYF. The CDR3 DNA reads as TGTGCCAGCTCACCATCATTAATTAGTGTCCAAGAGACCCAGTACTTC. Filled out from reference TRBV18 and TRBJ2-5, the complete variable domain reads NAGVMQNPRHLVRRRGQEARLRCSPMKGHSHVYWYRQLPEEGLKFMVYLQKENIIDESGMPKERFSAEFPKEGPSILRIQQVVRGDSAAYFCASSPSLISVQETQYFGPGTRLLVL.

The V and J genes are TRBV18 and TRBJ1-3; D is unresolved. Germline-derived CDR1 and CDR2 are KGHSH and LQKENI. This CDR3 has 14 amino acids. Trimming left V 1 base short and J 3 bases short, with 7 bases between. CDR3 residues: CASSPQGGGNTIYF. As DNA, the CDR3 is TGTGCCAGCTCACCACAGGGAGGTGGAAACACCATATATTTT.

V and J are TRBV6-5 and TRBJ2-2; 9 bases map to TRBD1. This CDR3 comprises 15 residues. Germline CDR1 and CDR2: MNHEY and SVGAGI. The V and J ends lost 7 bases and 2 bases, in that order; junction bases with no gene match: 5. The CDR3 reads CASTPGQGNTGELFF. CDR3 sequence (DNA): TGTGCCAGCACCCCGGGACAGGGTAACACCGGGGAGCTGTTTTTT.

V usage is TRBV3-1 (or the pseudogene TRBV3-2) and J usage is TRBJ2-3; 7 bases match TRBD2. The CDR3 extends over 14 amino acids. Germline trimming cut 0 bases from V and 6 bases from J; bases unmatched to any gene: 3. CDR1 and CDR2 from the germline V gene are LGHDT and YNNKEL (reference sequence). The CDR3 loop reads CASSQDWGGDTQYF. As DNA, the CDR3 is TGTGCCAGCAGCCAAGATTGGGGGGGGGATACGCAGTATTTT.

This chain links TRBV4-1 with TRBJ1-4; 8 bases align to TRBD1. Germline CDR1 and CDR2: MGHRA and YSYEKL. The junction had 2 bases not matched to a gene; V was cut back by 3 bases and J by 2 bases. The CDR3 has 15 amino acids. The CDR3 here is CASSQTGVTNEKLFF. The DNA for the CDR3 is TGCGCCAGCAGCCAGACAGGGGTTACTAATGAAAAACTGTTTTTT.

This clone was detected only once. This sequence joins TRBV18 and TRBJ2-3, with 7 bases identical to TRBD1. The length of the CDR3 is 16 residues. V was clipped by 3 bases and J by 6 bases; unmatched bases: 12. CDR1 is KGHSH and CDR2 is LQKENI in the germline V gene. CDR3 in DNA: TGTGCCAGCTCACCTATAAGAACAGGGGCGGTGGATACGCAGTATTTT. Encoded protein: CASSPIRTGAVDTQYF.

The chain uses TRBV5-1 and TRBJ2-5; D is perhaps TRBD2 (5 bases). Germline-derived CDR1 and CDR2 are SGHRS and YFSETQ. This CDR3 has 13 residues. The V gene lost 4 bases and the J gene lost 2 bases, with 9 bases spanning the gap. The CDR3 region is CASSASFQETQYF. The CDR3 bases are TGCGCCAGCAGCGCTAGCTTTCAAGAGACCCAGTACTTC.